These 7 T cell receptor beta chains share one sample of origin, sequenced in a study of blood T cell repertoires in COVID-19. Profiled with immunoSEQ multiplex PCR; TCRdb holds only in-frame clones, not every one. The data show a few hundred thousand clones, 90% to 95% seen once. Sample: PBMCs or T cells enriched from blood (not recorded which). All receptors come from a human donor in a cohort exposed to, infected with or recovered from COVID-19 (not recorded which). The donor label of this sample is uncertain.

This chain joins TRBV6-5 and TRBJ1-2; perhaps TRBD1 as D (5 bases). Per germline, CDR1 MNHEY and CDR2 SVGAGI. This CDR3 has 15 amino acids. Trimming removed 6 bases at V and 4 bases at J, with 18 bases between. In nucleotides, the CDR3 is TGTGCCAGCAGAAAAGGAGGGGCTCCCAGCTATGGCTACACCTTC. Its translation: CASRKGGAPSYGYTF.

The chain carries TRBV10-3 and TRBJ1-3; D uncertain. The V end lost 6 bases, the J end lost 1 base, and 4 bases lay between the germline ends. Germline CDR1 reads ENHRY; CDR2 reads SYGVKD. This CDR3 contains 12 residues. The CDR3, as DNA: TGTGCCATCAGACGGTCTGGAAACACCATATATTTT. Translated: CAIRRSGNTIYF.

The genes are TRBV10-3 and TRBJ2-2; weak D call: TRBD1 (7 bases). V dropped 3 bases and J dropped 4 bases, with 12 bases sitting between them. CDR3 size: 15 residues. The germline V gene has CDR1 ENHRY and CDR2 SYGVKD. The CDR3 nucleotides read TGTGCCATCAGTGACAGGGGGGCGGCCACCGGGGAGCTGTTTTTT. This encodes CAISDRGAATGELFF.

In DNA form, the CDR3 reads TGTGCCAGCAGCTTAGTCGGGGTGGTAGAGTCAGATACGCAGTATTTT. It encodes CASSLVGVVESDTQYF. V is TRBV7-6 and J is TRBJ2-3; possibly TRBD2 for D (5 bases). This CDR3 has 16 amino acids. V was clipped by 1 base and J by 4 bases, with 15 bases between them. CDR1 is SGHVS and CDR2 is FNYEAQ in the germline V gene.

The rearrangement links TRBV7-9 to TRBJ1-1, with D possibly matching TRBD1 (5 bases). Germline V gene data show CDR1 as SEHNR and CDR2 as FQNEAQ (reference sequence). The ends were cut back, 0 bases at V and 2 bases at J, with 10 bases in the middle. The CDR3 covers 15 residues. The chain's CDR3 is CASSLAAGSNTEAFF. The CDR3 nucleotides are TGTGCCAGCAGCTTAGCGGCAGGGTCTAACACTGAAGCTTTCTTT.

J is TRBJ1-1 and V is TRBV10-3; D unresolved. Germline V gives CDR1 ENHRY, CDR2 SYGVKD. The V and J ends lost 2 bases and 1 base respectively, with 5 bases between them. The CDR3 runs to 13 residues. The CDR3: CAISEGPNTEAFF. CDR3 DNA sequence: TGTGCCATCAGTGAGGGGCCGAACACTGAAGCTTTCTTT.

DNA for the CDR3: TGTGCCAGCAGCCCTCGGGACACTTCCTACGAGCAGTACTTC. Protein sequence: CASSPRDTSYEQYF. This chain joins TRBV7-2 and TRBJ2-7; weak D call: TRBD1 (6 bases). Germline V gives CDR1 SGHTA, CDR2 FQGNSA. The CDR3 totals 14 residues. Deletions cut 5 bases from V and 1 base from J, with 12 bases between.